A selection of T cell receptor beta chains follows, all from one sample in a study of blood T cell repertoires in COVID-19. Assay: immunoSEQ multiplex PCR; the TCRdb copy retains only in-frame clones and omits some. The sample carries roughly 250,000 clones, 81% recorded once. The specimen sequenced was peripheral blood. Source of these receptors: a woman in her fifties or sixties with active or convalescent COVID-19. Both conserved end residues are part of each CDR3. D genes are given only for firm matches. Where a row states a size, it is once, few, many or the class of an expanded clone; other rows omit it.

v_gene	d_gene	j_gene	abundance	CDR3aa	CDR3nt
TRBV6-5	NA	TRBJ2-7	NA	CASTYSRWGGSEQYF	TGTGCCAGCACTTACTCGAGGTGGGGGGGCAGTGAGCAGTACTTC
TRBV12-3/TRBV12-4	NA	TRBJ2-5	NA	CASRKGVQETQYF	TGTGCCAGCAGGAAGGGGGTTCAAGAGACCCAGTACTTC
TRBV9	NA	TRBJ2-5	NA	CASSPTLGGASGETQYF	TGTGCCAGCAGCCCGACCTTGGGGGGGGCATCAGGGGAGACCCAGTACTTC
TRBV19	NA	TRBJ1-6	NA	CASNRREDSPLHF	TGTGCCAGTAACCGGAGGGAGGATTCACCCCTCCACTTT
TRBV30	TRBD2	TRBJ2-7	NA	CAWSSSGGFYEQYF	TGTGCCTGGAGCTCTAGCGGGGGGTTTTACGAGCAGTACTTC
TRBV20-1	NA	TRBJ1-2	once	CSGTDSYGYTF	TGCAGTGGCACGGACAGCTATGGCTACACCTTC
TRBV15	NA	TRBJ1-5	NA	CATSSGNQPQHF	TGTGCCACCTCTTCGGGCAATCAGCCCCAGCATTTT
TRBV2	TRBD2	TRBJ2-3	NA	CASRGLVPTDTQYF	TGTGCCAGCAGAGGACTAGTGCCCACAGATACGCAGTATTTT
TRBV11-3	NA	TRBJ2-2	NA	CASSPQSKNTGELFF	TGTGCCAGCAGTCCACAGTCCAAGAACACCGGGGAGCTGTTTTTT
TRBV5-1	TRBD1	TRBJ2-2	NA	CASSTGQGTGELFF	TGCGCCAGCAGCACCGGACAGGGGACCGGGGAGCTGTTTTTT
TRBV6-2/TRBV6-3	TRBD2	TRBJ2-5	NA	CASSYSTSGGQYQETQYF	TGTGCCAGCAGTTACTCGACTAGCGGGGGCCAGTACCAAGAGACCCAGTACTTC
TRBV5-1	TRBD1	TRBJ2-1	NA	CASSSHRGSYNEQFF	TGCGCCAGCAGCAGTCACAGGGGCTCCTACAATGAGCAGTTCTTC
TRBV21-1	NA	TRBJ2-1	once	CASSPREGKGYNEQFF	TGTGCCAGCAGCCCGAGGGAGGGGAAGGGGTACAATGAGCAGTTCTTC
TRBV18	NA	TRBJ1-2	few	CASSPRPGPGYTF	TGTGCCAGCTCACCTCGGCCAGGTCCTGGCTACACCTTC
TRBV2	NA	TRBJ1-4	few	CASSERQGTNEKLFF	TGTGCCAGCAGTGAAAGGCAGGGAACTAATGAAAAACTGTTTTTT
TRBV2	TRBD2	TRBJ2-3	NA	CASVGVAGDTQYF	TGTGCCAGCGTGGGGGTAGCGGGGGATACGCAGTATTTT
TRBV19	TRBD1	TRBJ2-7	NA	CASSHRGQREQYF	TGTGCCAGTAGTCACCGGGGACAGAGGGAGCAGTACTTC
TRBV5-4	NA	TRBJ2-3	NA	CATANAGALFTDTQYF	TGTGCCACAGCAAACGCAGGGGCCCTATTCACTGATACGCAGTATTTT
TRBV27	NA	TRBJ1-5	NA	CASSLVGAGGGNQPQHF	TGTGCCAGCAGTTTGGTCGGGGCTGGGGGCGGCAATCAGCCCCAGCATTTT
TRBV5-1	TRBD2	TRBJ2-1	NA	CASSSDLAGMRHEQFF	TGCGCCAGCAGCTCGGACCTAGCGGGGATGAGGCATGAGCAGTTCTTC